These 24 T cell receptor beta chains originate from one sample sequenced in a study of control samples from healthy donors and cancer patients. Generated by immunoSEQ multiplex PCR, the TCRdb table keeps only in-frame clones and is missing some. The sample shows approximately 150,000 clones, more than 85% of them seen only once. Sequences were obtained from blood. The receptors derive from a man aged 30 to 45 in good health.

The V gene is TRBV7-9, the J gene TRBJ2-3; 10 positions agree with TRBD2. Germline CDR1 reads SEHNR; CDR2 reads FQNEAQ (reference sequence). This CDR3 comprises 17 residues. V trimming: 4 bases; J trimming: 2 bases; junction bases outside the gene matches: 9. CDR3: CASSSTLAGDSTDTQYF. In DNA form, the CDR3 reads TGTGCCAGCAGCTCTACGCTAGCGGGGGATTCCACAGATACGCAGTATTTT.

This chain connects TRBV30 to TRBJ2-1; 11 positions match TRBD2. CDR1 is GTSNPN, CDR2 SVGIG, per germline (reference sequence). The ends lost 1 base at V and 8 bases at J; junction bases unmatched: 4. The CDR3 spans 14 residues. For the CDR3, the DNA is TGTGCCTGGAGTGAAACTAGCGGGGGCCATGAGCAGTTCTTC. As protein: CAWSETSGGHEQFF.

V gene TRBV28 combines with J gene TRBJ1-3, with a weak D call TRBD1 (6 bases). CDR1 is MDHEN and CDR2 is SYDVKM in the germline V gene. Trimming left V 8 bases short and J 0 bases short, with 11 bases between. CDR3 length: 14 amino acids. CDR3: CASAWTDSGNTIYF. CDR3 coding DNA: TGTGCCAGCGCTTGGACAGACTCTGGAAACACCATATATTTT.

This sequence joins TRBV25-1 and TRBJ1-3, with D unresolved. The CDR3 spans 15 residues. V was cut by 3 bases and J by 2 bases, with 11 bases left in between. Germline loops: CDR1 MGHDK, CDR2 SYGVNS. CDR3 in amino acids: CASSDSRRPGNTIYF. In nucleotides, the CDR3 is TGTGCCAGCAGTGATTCACGAAGACCTGGAAACACCATATATTTT. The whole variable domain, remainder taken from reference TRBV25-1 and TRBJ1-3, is EADIYQTPRYLVIGTGKKITLECSQTMGHDKMYWYQQDPGMELHLIHYSYGVNSTEKGDLSSESTVSRIRTEHFPLTLESARPSHTSQYLCASSDSRRPGNTIYFGEGSWLTVV.

The CDR3: CASSLVGDTQYF. The CDR3 DNA reads as TGTGCCAGCAGCTTAGTTGGTGATACGCAGTATTTT. This chain uses TRBV11-2 with TRBJ2-3; D is unclear. The CDR3 is 12 residues long. Germline V gives CDR1 SGHAT, CDR2 FQNNGV. V was clipped by 1 base and J by 6 bases, with 5 bases between them.

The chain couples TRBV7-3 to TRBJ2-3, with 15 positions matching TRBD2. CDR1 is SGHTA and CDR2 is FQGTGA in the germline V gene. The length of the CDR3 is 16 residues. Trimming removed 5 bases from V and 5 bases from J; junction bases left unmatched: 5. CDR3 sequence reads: CASSLGLAGGRDTQYF. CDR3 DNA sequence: TGTGCCAGCAGCCTCGGACTAGCGGGGGGGAGAGATACGCAGTATTTT.

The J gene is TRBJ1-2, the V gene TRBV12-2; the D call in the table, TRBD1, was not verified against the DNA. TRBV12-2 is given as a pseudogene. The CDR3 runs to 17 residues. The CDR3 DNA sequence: TGTGCAAGTCGCTTAGGGGACAGGCCCCGCTCATTCTATGGCTACACCTTC. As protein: CASRLGDRPRSFYGYTF.

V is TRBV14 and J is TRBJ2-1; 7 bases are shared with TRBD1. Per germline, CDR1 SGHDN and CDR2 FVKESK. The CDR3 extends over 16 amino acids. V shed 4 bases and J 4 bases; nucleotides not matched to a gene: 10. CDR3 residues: CASSRRKGADYNEQFF. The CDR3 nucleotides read TGTGCCAGCAGCCGCCGAAAGGGGGCAGATTACAATGAGCAGTTCTTC.

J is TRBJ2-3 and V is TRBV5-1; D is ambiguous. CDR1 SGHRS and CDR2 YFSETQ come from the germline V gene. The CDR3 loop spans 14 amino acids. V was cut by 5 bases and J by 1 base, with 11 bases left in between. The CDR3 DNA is TGCGCCAGCAGAGGGCAGCCGGGCACAGATACGCAGTATTTT. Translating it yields CASRGQPGTDTQYF.

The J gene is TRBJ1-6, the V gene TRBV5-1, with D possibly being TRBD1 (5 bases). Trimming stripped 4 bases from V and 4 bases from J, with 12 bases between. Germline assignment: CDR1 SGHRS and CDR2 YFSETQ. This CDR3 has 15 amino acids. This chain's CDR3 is CASSPSTDYNSPLHF. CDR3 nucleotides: TGCGCCAGCAGCCCCTCGACAGATTATAATTCACCCCTCCACTTT.

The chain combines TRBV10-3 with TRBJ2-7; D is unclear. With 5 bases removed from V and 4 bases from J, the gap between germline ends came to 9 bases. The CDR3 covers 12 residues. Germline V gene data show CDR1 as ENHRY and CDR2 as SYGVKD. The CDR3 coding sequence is TGTGCCATCAGTACCCTTCCGTACGAGCAGTACTTC. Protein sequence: CAISTLPYEQYF.

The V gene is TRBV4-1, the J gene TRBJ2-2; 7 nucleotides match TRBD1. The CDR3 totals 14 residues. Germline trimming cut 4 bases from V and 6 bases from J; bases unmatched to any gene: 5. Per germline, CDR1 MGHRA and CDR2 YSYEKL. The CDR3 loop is CASSPTDRAGELFF. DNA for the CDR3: TGCGCCAGCAGCCCCACCGACAGGGCCGGGGAGCTGTTTTTT.

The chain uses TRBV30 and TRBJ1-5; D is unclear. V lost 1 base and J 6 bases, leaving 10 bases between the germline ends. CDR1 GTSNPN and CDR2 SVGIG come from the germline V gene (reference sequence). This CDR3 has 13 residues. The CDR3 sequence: CAWSGGSAQPQHF. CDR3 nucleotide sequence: TGTGCCTGGAGTGGGGGTTCAGCTCAGCCCCAGCATTTT.

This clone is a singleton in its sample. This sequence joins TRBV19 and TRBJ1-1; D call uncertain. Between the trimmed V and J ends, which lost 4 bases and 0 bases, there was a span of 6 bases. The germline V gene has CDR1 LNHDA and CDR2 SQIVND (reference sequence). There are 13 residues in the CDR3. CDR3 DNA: TGTGCCAGTAGTACGGCAGTGAACACTGAAGCTTTCTTT. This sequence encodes CASSTAVNTEAFF.

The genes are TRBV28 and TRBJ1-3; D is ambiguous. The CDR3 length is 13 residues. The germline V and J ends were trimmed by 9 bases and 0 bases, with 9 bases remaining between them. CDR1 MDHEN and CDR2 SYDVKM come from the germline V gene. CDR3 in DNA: TGTGCCAGTTCAGATATCTCTGGAAACACCATATATTTT. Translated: CASSDISGNTIYF.

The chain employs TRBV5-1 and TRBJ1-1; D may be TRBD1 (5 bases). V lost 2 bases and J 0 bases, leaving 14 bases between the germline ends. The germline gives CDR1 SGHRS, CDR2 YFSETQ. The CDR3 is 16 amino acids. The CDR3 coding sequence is TGCGCCAGCAGCTTACAGTGGACATCCATGAACACTGAAGCTTTCTTT. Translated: CASSLQWTSMNTEAFF. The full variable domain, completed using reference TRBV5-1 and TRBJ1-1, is KAGVTQTPRYLIKTRGQQVTLSCSPISGHRSVSWYQQTPGQGLQFLFEYFSETQRNKGNFPGRFSGRQFSNSRSEMNVSTLELGDSALYLCASSLQWTSMNTEAFFGQGTRLTVV.

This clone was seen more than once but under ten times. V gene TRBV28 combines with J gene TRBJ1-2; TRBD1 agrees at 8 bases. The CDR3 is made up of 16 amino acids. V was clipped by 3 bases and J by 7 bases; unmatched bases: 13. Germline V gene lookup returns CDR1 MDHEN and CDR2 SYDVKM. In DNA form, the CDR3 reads TGTGCCAGCAGTTTGCGGACAGGGCTACGGTCGGGTGGCTACACCTTC. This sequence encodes CASSLRTGLRSGGYTF.

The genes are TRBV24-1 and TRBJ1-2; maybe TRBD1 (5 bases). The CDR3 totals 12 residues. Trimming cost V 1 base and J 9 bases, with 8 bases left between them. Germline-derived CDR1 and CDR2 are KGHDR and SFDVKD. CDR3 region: CATSDFQGSYTF. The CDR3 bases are TGTGCCACCAGTGATTTTCAGGGTAGCTACACCTTC.

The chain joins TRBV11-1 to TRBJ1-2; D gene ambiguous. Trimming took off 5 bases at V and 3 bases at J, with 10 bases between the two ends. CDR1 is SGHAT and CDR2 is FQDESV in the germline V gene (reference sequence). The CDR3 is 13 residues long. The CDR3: CASSLDEDYGYTF. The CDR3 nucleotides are TGTGCCAGCAGCCTTGACGAGGACTATGGCTACACCTTC.

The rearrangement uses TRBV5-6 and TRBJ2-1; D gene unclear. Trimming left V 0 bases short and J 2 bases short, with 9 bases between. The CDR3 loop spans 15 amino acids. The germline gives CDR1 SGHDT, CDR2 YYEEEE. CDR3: CASSLVRTTYNEQFF. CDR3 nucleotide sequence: TGTGCCAGCAGCTTGGTACGTACGACCTACAATGAGCAGTTCTTC. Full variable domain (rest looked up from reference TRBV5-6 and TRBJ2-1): DAGVTQSPTHLIKTRGQQVTLRCSPKSGHDTVSWYQQALGQGPQFIFQYYEEEERQRGNFPDRFSGHQFPNYSSELNVNALLLGDSALYLCASSLVRTTYNEQFFGPGTRLTVL.

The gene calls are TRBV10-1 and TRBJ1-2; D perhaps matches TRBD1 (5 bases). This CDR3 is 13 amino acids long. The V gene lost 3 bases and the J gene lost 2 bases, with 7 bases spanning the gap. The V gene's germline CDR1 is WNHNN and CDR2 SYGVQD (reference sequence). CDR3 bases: TGCGCCAGCAGTGATCCAGGGAACTATGGCTACACCTTC. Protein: CASSDPGNYGYTF.

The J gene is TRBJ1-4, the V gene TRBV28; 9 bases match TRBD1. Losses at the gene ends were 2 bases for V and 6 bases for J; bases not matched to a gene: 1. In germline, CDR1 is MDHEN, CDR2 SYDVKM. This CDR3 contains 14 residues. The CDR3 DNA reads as TGTGCCAGCAGTTTACGGACAGGGGATGAAAAACTGTTTTTT. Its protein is CASSLRTGDEKLFF.

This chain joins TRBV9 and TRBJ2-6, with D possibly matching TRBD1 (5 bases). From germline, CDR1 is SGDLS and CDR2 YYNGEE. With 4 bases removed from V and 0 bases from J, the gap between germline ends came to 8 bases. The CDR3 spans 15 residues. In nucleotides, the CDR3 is TGTGCCAGCAGCTTCAGGGTCTCTGGGGCCAACGTCCTGACTTTC. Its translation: CASSFRVSGANVLTF. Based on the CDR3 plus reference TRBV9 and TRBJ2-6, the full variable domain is DSGVTQTPKHLITATGQRVTLRCSPRSGDLSVYWYQQSLDQGLQFLIQYYNGEERAKGNILERFSAQQFPDLHSELNLSSLELGDSALYFCASSFRVSGANVLTFGAGSRLTVL.

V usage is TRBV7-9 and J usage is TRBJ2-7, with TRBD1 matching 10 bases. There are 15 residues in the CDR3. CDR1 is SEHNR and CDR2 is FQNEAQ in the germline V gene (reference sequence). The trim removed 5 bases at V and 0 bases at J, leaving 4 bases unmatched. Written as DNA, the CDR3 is TGTGCCAGCAGCCAAGACAGGGGGCTCTCCTACGAGCAGTACTTC. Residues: CASSQDRGLSYEQYF.